These T cell receptor beta chains were read from a single sample in a study of cytomegalovirus exposure and HLA in healthy donors. Only in-frame clones appear in the TCRdb table, and some are missing; sequencing was by immunoSEQ multiplex PCR. The sample consists of about 180,000 clones, approximately 84% of them appearing once. Sequencing was carried out using PBMCs. Receptors originate from a boy between 2 and 10 years old in good health and CMV-seronegative. Both conserved end residues are part of each CDR3. D genes are given only for firm matches. Clone size is stated in some rows and not others, as once, few, many or a class when expanded.

length	J	D	size	V	DNA	CDR3
13	TRBJ1-1	TRBD1	few	TRBV19	TGTGCCAGTAGTACGGACAGGGCTGGGGAAGCTTTCTTT	CASSTDRAGEAFF
16	TRBJ2-3	NA	NA	TRBV5-1	TGCGCCAGCAGCTTGGACAGCGGAGTACTCACAGATACGCAGTATTTT	CASSLDSGVLTDTQYF
15	TRBJ2-5	NA	NA	TRBV30	TGTGCCTGGAGTCGACGACGGGCGGGTGGAGAGACCCAGTACTTC	CAWSRRRAGGETQYF
15	TRBJ2-2	NA	few	TRBV7-6	TGTGCCAGCAGCTTAGAAGCGGTTAACACCGGGGAGCTGTTTTTT	CASSLEAVNTGELFF
14	TRBJ2-5	TRBD2	NA	TRBV7-9	TGTGCCAGCAGCCAGGGACTAGCACAAGAGACCCAGTACTTC	CASSQGLAQETQYF
14	TRBJ1-2	NA	NA	TRBV6-1	TGTGCCAGCAGTGAAGATTCGGATGGGGAGGGCTACACCTTC	CASSEDSDGEGYTF
14	TRBJ2-7	NA	NA	TRBV6-1	TGTGCCACCACCCAACTAGTTCGGGCCTACGAGCAGTACTTC	CATTQLVRAYEQYF
13	TRBJ1-5	NA	NA	TRBV2	TGTGCCAGCAGTGAAGTCAGGGCTCAGCCCCAGCATTTT	CASSEVRAQPQHF
12	TRBJ2-7	TRBD1	NA	TRBV19	TGTGCCACCGGGACAGGGGGCTACGAGCAGTACTTC	CATGTGGYEQYF
15	TRBJ2-1	TRBD2	NA	TRBV6-5	TGTGCCAGCAGTATGACTAGCGGTAGTTACAATGAGCAGTTCTTC	CASSMTSGSYNEQFF
14	TRBJ1-2	TRBD1	NA	TRBV5-1	TGCGCCAGCAGCTTAGACAGGGGCAACTATGGCTACACCTTC	CASSLDRGNYGYTF
17	TRBJ2-2	TRBD1	NA	TRBV18	TGTGCCAGCTCACGCCTCGACAGGGGGCTTGTTGCCGGGGAGCTGTTTTTT	CASSRLDRGLVAGELFF
15	TRBJ2-2	NA	NA	TRBV4-2	TGTGCCAGCAGCCAAGACCTTCAGGCCACCGGGGAGCTGTTTTTT	CASSQDLQATGELFF
16	TRBJ2-1	NA	NA	TRBV7-3	TGTGCCAGCAGCTCCCGGACGGGGAGCTCCTACAATGAGCAGTTCTTC	CASSSRTGSSYNEQFF
15	TRBJ1-1	NA	NA	TRBV21-1	TGTGCCAGCAGCAAATCCCCAGGGTGGGACACTGAAGCTTTCTTT	CASSKSPGWDTEAFF
15	TRBJ2-7	NA	NA	TRBV6-1	TGTGCCAGCAGAGAACGGACAATCGTGACCTACGAGCAGTACTTC	CASRERTIVTYEQYF
19	TRBJ2-7	TRBD2	NA	TRBV7-6	TGTGCCAGCAGCTTAGCGCCTTCGCACTCCAGCGGGGCATCCTACGAGCAGTACTTC	CASSLAPSHSSGASYEQYF
19	TRBJ2-6	TRBD1	NA	TRBV5-1	TGCGCCAGCAGCCAAGGACCGGGACAGGGGTTCTCTGGGGCCAACGTCCTGACTTTC	CASSQGPGQGFSGANVLTF
12	TRBJ2-7	TRBD2	NA	TRBV10-3	TGTGCCACCGGTTCTAGCGGCTACGAGCAGTACTTC	CATGSSGYEQYF
20	TRBJ2-6	TRBD1	NA	TRBV10-3	TGTGCCATCAGCGCTAATAAGGGCGGGACAGGGGGCTCCGGGGCCAACGTCCTGACTTTC	CAISANKGGTGGSGANVLTF
14	TRBJ1-5	NA	few	TRBV28	TGTGCCAGCAGTTTAGCGGGGGGCGATCAGCCCCAGCATTTT	CASSLAGGDQPQHF
15	TRBJ2-1	NA	NA	TRBV12-2	TGTGCAAGTCGCCTCTGGGCAGGGGGACACAATGAGCAGTTCTTC	CASRLWAGGHNEQFF
18	TRBJ2-5	TRBD2	NA	TRBV6-7	TGTGCCAGCAGTTACCCGAGGGGGGTAGCGGGAGAAGAAGAGACCCAGTACTTC	CASSYPRGVAGEEETQYF
13	TRBJ1-2	NA	few	TRBV28	TGTGCCAGTGGATGGACAGTGATCTATGGCTACACCTTC	CASGWTVIYGYTF
13	TRBJ1-5	NA	NA	TRBV19	TGTGCCAGTACCCTCGACTCGGGTCAGCCCCAGCATTTT	CASTLDSGQPQHF
19	TRBJ2-2	NA	NA	TRBV21-1	TGTGCCAGCAGCAAAGAAGTTTCAGGAGGGAGTTATCACACCGGGGAGCTGTTTTTT	CASSKEVSGGSYHTGELFF
15	TRBJ1-5	TRBD1	NA	TRBV27	TGTGCCAGCAGTCCCCATACAGGGGATGCGCAGCCCCAGCATTTT	CASSPHTGDAQPQHF
16	TRBJ2-3	TRBD2	NA	TRBV11-1	TGTGCCAGCAGCCCTTTAGGGCGGGAGGCGGTTGATACGCAGTATTTT	CASSPLGREAVDTQYF
13	TRBJ1-2	TRBD1	NA	TRBV5-4	TGTGCCAGCAGCGAGGACAGGGACGATGGCTACACCTTC	CASSEDRDDGYTF
14	TRBJ2-2	TRBD2	once	TRBV2	TGTGCCAGCAGGCGGACTAGCGTCCCCGGGGAGCTGTTTTTT	CASRRTSVPGELFF
14	TRBJ1-1	NA	NA	TRBV5-1	TGCGCCAGCAGGTCTGAGCGGGTGAACACTGAAGCTTTCTTT	CASRSERVNTEAFF
16	TRBJ1-1	TRBD1	NA	TRBV9	TGTGCCAGCAGCCCAGGGGGAGCCCAGGGATTCACTGAAGCTTTCTTT	CASSPGGAQGFTEAFF
14	TRBJ2-7	NA	NA	TRBV27	TGTGCCAGCAGTTTTTACCAGAATCACTACGAGCAGTACTTC	CASSFYQNHYEQYF
15	TRBJ2-1	NA	once	TRBV9	TGTGCCAGCAGCGTAGCGGTAGCCTCCTACAATGAGCAGTTCTTC	CASSVAVASYNEQFF
15	TRBJ2-7	NA	NA	TRBV6-1	TGTGCCAGCAGTGATTCCCAGGGCTTCTTGTACGAGCAGTACTTC	CASSDSQGFLYEQYF
13	TRBJ1-1	TRBD1	NA	TRBV7-9	TGTGCCAGCAGCAAGGACAGGTTCGCTGAAGCTTTCTTT	CASSKDRFAEAFF
16	TRBJ2-1	TRBD2	NA	TRBV5-6	TGTGCCAGCAGCCTGCTCTTTGAGCGGGAATATCATGAGCAGTTCTTC	CASSLLFEREYHEQFF
15	TRBJ2-5	NA	NA	TRBV5-6	TGTGCCAGCAGCCTAAGGCGGGGTTTTATGGAGACCCAGTACTTC	CASSLRRGFMETQYF
14	TRBJ2-1	TRBD1	NA	TRBV6-4	TGTGCCAGCAGTGACGGGACAGGGGGCAATGAGCAGTTCTTC	CASSDGTGGNEQFF
14	TRBJ2-3	NA	NA	TRBV11-3	TGTGCCAGCAGCTTAGGCGGTCTTGTAGATACGCAGTATTTT	CASSLGGLVDTQYF
14	TRBJ1-4	NA	few	TRBV6-1	TGTGCCAGCAGTGAATCAGTCGCGGTAGAAAAACTGTTTTTT	CASSESVAVEKLFF
13	TRBJ1-2	NA	NA	TRBV19	TGTGCCAGTAGTATAGATAACGGCTATGGCTACACCTTC	CASSIDNGYGYTF
15	TRBJ1-5	NA	NA	TRBV28	TGTGCCAGCACCCCGCGAGGATATAGCAATCAGCCCCAGCATTTT	CASTPRGYSNQPQHF
16	TRBJ1-2	TRBD1	few	TRBV2	TGTGCCAACTTGGGGACAGCAAACCTCGGTGACTATGGCTACACCTTC	CANLGTANLGDYGYTF
13	TRBJ2-1	TRBD2	NA	TRBV9	TGTGCCAGCAGCGTGGGACTATTCAATGAGCAGTTCTTC	CASSVGLFNEQFF
18	TRBJ2-1	TRBD2	NA	TRBV9	TGTGCCAGCAGCTTAACGGGTCTAGCGGTCGATTCCTACAATGAGCAGTTCTTC	CASSLTGLAVDSYNEQFF
14	TRBJ1-2	NA	NA	TRBV7-6	TGTGCCAGCAGCTTAGGGGGACAAATCTATGGCTACACCTTC	CASSLGGQIYGYTF
17	TRBJ1-1	NA	NA	TRBV5-1	TGCGCCAGCAGCTACGACGGAACTCAGGGCATGAACACTGAAGCTTTCTTT	CASSYDGTQGMNTEAFF